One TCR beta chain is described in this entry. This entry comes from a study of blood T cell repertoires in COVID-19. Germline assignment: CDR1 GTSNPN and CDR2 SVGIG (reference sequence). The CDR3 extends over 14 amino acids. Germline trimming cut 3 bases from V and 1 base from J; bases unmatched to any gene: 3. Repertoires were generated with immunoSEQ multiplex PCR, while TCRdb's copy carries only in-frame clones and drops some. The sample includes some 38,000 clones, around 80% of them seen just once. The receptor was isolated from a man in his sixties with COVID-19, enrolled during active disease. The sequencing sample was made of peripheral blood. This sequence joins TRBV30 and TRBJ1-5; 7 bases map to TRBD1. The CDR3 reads CAWSDRVSNQPQHF. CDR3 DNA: TGTGCCTGGAGCGACAGGGTAAGCAATCAGCCCCAGCATTTT. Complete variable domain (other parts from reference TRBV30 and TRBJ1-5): SQTIHQWPATLVQPVGSPLSLECTVEGTSNPNLYWYRQAAGRGLQLLFYSVGIGQISSEVPQNLSASRPQDRQFILSSKKLLLSDSGFYLCAWSDRVSNQPQHFGDGTRLSIL.